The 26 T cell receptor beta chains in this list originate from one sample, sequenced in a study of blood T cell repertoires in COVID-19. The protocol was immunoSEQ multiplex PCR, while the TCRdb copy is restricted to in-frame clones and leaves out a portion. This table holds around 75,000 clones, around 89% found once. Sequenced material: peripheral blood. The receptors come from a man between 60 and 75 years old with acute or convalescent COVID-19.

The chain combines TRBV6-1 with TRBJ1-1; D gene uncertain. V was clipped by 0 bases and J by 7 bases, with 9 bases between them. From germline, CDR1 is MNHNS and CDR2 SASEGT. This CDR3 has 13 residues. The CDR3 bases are TGTGCCAGCAGTGAAGCTCGGCAGCGTGAAGCTTTCTTT. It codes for CASSEARQREAFF.

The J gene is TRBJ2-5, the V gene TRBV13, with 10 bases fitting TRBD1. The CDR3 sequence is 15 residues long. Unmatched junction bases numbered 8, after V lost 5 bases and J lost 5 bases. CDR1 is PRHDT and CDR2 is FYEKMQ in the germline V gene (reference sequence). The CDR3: CASSPRQGAGETQYF. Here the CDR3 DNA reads TGTGCCAGCAGCCCTCGACAGGGGGCGGGGGAGACCCAGTACTTC.

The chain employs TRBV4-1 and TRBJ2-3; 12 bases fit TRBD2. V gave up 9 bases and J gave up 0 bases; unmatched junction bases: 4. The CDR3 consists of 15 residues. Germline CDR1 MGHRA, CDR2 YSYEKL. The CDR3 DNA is TGCGCCAGTAAGACTAGCGGGGGTAGCACAGATACGCAGTATTTT. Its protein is CASKTSGGSTDTQYF.

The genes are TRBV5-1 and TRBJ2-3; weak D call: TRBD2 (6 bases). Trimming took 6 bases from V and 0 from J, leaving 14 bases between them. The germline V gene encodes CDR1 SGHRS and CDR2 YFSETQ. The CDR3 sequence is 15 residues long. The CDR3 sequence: CASTETSRSTDTQYF. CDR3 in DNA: TGCGCCAGCACCGAAACTAGCAGAAGCACAGATACGCAGTATTTT.

CDR3 sequence (DNA): TGTGCCAGTAGTATGATAACAGGCGGCCAAGAGACCCAGTACTTC. Amino acids: CASSMITGGQETQYF. The rearrangement uses TRBV19 and TRBJ2-5, with D perhaps matching TRBD1 (5 bases). The CDR3 runs to 15 residues. Trimming stripped 3 bases from V and 1 base from J, with 12 bases between. The germline V gene encodes CDR1 LNHDA and CDR2 SQIVND (reference sequence).

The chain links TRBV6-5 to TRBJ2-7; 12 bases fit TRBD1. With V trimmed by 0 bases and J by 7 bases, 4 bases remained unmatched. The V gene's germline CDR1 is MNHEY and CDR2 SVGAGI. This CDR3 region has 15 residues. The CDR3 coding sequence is TGTGCCAGCAGTTACTCGGGGACAGGGGGCCAGGAGCAGTACTTC. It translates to CASSYSGTGGQEQYF.

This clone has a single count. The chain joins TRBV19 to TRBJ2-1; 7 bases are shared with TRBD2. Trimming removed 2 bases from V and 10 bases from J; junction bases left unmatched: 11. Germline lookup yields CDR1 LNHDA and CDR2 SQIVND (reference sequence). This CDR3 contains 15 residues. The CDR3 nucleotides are TGTGCCAGTAGTATATCGGCGGGAGAGGCATTCGAGCAGTTCTTC. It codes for CASSISAGEAFEQFF.

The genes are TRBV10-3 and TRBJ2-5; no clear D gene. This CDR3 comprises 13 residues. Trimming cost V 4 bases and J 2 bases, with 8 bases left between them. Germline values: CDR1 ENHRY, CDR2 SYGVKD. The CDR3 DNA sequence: TGTGCCATCAGTGCAGGATTACAAGAGACCCAGTACTTC. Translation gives CAISAGLQETQYF.

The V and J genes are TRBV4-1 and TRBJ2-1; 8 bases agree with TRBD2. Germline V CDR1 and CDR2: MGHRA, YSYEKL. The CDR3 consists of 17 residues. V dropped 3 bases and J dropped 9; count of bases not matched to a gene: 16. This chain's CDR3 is CASSHPTFSGITGEQFF. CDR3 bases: TGCGCCAGCAGCCACCCCACTTTTAGCGGGATTACTGGTGAGCAGTTCTTC.

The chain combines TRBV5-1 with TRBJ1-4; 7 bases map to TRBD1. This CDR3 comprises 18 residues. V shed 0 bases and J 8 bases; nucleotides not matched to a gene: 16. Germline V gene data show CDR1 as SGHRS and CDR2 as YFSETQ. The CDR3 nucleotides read TGCGCCAGCAGCTTGGGAGACGAGGCCAGGGGGTGGTACGAAAAACTGTTTTTT. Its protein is CASSLGDEARGWYEKLFF. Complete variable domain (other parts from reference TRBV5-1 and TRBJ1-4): KAGVTQTPRYLIKTRGQQVTLSCSPISGHRSVSWYQQTPGQGLQFLFEYFSETQRNKGNFPGRFSGRQFSNSRSEMNVSTLELGDSALYLCASSLGDEARGWYEKLFFGSGTQLSVL.

The DNA of the CDR3 is TGTGCCATCAGTGAGTCAAGGACAGGGGAGAAAAACACCATATATTTT. Translation: CAISESRTGEKNTIYF. The V call is TRBV10-3, the J call TRBJ1-3; the match to TRBD1 covers 9 bases. Germline CDR1 reads ENHRY; CDR2 reads SYGVKD. The CDR3 runs 16 residues. The ends lost 0 bases at V and 6 bases at J; junction bases unmatched: 6.

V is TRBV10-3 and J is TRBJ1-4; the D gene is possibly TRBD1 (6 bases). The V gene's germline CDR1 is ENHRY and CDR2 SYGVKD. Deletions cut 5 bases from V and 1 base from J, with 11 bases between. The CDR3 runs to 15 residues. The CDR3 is CAISQTGRTNEKLFF. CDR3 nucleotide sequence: TGTGCCATCAGTCAAACAGGGAGAACTAATGAAAAACTGTTTTTT.

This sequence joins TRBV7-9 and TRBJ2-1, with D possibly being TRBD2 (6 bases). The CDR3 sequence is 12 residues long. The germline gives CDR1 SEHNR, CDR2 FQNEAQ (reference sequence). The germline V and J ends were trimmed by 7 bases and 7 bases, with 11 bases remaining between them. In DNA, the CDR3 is TGTGCCAGCACGCTAGCGCGAAATGAGCAGTTCTTC. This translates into CASTLARNEQFF.

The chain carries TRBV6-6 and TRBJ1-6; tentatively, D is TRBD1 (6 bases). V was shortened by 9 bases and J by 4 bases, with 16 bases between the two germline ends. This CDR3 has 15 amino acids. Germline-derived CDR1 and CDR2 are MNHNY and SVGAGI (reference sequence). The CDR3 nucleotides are TGTGCCAGTGTACAGGGCTTCGAGTATAATTCACCCCTCCACTTT. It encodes CASVQGFEYNSPLHF.

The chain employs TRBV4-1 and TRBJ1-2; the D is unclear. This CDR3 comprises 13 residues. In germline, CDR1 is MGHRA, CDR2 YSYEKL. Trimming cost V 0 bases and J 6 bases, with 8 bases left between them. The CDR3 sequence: CASSQEWADGYTF. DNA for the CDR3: TGCGCCAGCAGCCAAGAGTGGGCCGATGGCTACACCTTC.

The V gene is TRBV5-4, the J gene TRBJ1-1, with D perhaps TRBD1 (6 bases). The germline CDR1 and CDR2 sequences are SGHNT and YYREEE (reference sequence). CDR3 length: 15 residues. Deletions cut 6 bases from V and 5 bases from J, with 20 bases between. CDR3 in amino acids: CASTVGGLPGTEAFF. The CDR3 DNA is TGTGCCAGCACCGTGGGGGGGCTCCCGGGTACTGAAGCTTTCTTT.

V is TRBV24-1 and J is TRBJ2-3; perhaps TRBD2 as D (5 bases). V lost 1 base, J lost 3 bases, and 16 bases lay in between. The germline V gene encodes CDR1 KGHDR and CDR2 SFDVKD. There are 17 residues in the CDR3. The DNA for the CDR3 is TGTGCCACCAGTGATTTTGAGGGCTCCTATGGGACAGATACGCAGTATTTT. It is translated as CATSDFEGSYGTDTQYF.

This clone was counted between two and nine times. CDR3 bases: TGTGCCAGCAGCTTGGCCCGGACAGCCCTGTGGGCAGATACGCAGTATTTT. Its translation: CASSLARTALWADTQYF. V and J are TRBV5-6 and TRBJ2-3, with TRBD1 as a possible D gene (6 bases). The V and J ends lost 0 bases and 4 bases respectively, with 18 bases between them. The CDR3 is 17 amino acids. Per the germline V gene, CDR1 is SGHDT and CDR2 is YYEEEE. The full variable domain, completed using reference TRBV5-6 and TRBJ2-3, is DAGVTQSPTHLIKTRGQQVTLRCSPKSGHDTVSWYQQALGQGPQFIFQYYEEEERQRGNFPDRFSGHQFPNYSSELNVNALLLGDSALYLCASSLARTALWADTQYFGPGTRLTVL.

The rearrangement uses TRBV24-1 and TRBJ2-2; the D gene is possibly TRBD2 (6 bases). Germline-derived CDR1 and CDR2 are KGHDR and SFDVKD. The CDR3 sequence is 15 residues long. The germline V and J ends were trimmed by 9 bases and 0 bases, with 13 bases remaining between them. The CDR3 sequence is CATAMGGPNTGELFF. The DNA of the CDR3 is TGTGCCACCGCAATGGGAGGTCCGAACACCGGGGAGCTGTTTTTT.

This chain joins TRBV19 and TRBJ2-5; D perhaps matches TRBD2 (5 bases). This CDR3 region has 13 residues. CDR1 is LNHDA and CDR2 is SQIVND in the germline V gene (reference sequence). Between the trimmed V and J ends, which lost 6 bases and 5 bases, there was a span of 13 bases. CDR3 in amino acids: CASSPLRGETQYF. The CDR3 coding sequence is TGTGCCAGTAGCCCCCTGAGAGGGGAGACCCAGTACTTC.

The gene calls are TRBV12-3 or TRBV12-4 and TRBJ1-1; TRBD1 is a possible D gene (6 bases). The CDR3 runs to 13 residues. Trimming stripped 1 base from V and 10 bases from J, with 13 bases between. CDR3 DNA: TGTGCCAGCAGTTTAGTCCAGGGGCTTATAGCTTTCTTT. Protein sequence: CASSLVQGLIAFF.

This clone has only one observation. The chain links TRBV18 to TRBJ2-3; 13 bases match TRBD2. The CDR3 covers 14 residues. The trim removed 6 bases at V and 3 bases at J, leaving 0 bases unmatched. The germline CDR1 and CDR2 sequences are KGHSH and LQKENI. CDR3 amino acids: CASSGLAGTDTQYF. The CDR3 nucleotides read TGTGCCAGCTCGGGACTAGCGGGGACAGATACGCAGTATTTT.

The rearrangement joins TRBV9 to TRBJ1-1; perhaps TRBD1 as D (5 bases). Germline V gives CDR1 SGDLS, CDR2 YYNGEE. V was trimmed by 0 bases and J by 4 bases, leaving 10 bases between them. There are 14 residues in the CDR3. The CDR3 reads CASSVGGRGTEAFF. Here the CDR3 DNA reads TGTGCCAGCAGCGTAGGGGGTAGGGGCACTGAAGCTTTCTTT.

This CDR3 reads CASKRTGNYNEQFF. For the CDR3, the DNA is TGTGCCAGCAAGCGGACAGGAAATTACAATGAGCAGTTCTTC. The chain has TRBV25-1 and TRBJ2-1, with 7 bases identical to TRBD1. Unmatched junction bases numbered 7, after V lost 7 bases and J lost 4 bases. The CDR3 is 14 residues long. CDR1 is MGHDK and CDR2 is SYGVNS in the germline V gene.

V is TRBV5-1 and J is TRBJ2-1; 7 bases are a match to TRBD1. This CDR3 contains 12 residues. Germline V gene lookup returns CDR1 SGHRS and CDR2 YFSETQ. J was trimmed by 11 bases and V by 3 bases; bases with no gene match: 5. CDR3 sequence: CASSSDRVKQFF. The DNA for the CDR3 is TGCGCCAGCAGCTCCGACAGGGTTAAGCAGTTCTTC.

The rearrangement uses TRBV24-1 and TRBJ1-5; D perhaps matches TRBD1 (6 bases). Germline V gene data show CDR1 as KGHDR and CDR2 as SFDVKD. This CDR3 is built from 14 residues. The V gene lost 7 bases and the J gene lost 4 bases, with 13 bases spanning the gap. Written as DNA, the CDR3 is TGTGCCACCAGCCACGGTCAGGGGAATCAGCCCCAGCATTTT. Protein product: CATSHGQGNQPQHF.